This T cell receptor beta chain stems from a study of high-grade serous ovarian cancer treatment subgroups. Tumor samples were taken before definitive surgery or chemotherapy. The study's findings and limits: Same-patient tumor repertoires overlapped at about 0.095 to 0.85; different patients barely overlapped. Higher neoantigen levels went with greater TCR clonal relatedness. Bulk tumor TCR sequencing gave no spatial information.

This CDR3 spans 13 amino acids. Trimming stripped 2 bases from V and 8 bases from J, with 12 bases between. The germline V gene has CDR1 GTSNPN and CDR2 SVGIG (reference sequence). TCRdb's copy holds only in-frame clones and misses some; the assay was immunoSEQ multiplex PCR. Of approximately 2,600 clones in the sample, almost 85% were seen once. Notes on this clone: Its antigen is currently unknown.

The sequence was collected from a human donor with high-grade serous ovarian cancer. The genes are TRBV30 and TRBJ2-2; a weak D match, TRBD2 (5 bases). Sequenced material: tumor tissue. CDR3 amino acids: CAWSLGGFGELFF. The CDR3 nucleotides are TGTGCCTGGAGTTTAGGCGGGTTTGGGGAGCTGTTTTTT.